The 11 T cell receptor beta chains reported below all come from one sample, sequenced in a study of beta chain features in type 1 diabetes. Reverse transcribing all isolated RNA meant expressed TCRB transcripts were sequenced. The table came from immunoSEQ multiplex PCR; TCRdb's copy has only in-frame clones and leaves some out. The repertoire holds 120,000 to 150,000 clones, with nearly 50% as singletons. Sequenced material: Tregs from blood. All receptors come from a man in his late teens or twenties in good health.

The chain is built from TRBV25-1 and TRBJ1-2, with D possibly matching TRBD1 (5 bases). V was pared by 4 bases and J by 4 bases, with 10 bases between. Germline V CDR1 and CDR2: MGHDK, SYGVNS. CDR3 length equals 13 residues. The CDR3 loop reads CASSASGVYGYTF. The CDR3 region has the DNA TGTGCCAGCAGTGCATCGGGGGTCTATGGCTACACCTTC.

The chain employs TRBV11-2 and TRBJ1-1; 8 bases map to TRBD1. CDR1 and CDR2 (germline): SGHAT, FQNNGV. V was clipped by 1 base and J by 6 bases; unmatched bases: 7. This CDR3 region has 15 residues. CDR3 DNA: TGTGCCAGCAGCTTAGGAGGGACAGGCCTCTCTGAAGCTTTCTTT. Its translation: CASSLGGTGLSEAFF.

This clone has just a few counts. The chain couples TRBV7-8 to TRBJ2-5; TRBD1 matches 7 bases. The CDR3 has 13 amino acids. Germline V lookup: CDR1 SGHVS, CDR2 FQNEAQ. Germline trimming cut 6 bases from V and 1 base from J; bases unmatched to any gene: 2. In nucleotides, the CDR3 is TGTGCCAGCAGGCGACAGGGCCAAGAGACCCAGTACTTC. Encoded protein: CASRRQGQETQYF.

This chain links TRBV4-3 with TRBJ2-7; 7 nucleotides align to TRBD1. Germline values: CDR1 LGHNA, CDR2 YSLEER. There are 15 residues in the CDR3. With 1 base clipped from V and 8 bases from J, the junction kept 11 bases outside the gene matches. CDR3 sequence reads: CASSQAGTERSKQYF. In nucleotides, the CDR3 is TGCGCCAGCAGCCAAGCGGGGACAGAAAGAAGTAAGCAGTACTTC.

This clone was seen only a few times. The chain carries TRBV28 and TRBJ2-7; 9 bases are a match to TRBD1. The CDR3 runs 13 residues. Trimming removed 3 bases from V and 11 bases from J; junction bases left unmatched: 8. CDR1 is MDHEN and CDR2 is SYDVKM in the germline V gene. The CDR3 spells CASSFNRGRWEYF. The CDR3 nucleotides are TGTGCCAGCAGTTTCAACAGGGGGCGCTGGGAGTACTTC.

This clone occurred a few times. V and J are TRBV4-3 and TRBJ2-1, with a possible D match to TRBD2 (5 bases). V was cut by 0 bases and J by 0 bases, with 12 bases left in between. CDR1 and CDR2 (germline): LGHNA, YSLEER. There are 17 residues in the CDR3. The CDR3 sequence is CASSQDWGVSSYNEQFF. For the CDR3, the DNA is TGCGCCAGCAGCCAAGATTGGGGAGTTAGCTCCTACAATGAGCAGTTCTTC.

The chain links TRBV28 to TRBJ1-6; 7 bases align to TRBD1. CDR3 length: 15 amino acids. Germline V lookup: CDR1 MDHEN, CDR2 SYDVKM. V dropped 4 bases and J dropped 4; count of bases not matched to a gene: 4. Here the CDR3 DNA reads TGTGCCAGCAGTTCTGCGGGACAGTATAATTCACCCCTCCACTTT. Its protein product is CASSSAGQYNSPLHF.

The chain joins TRBV14 to TRBJ2-7; a weak D match, TRBD1 (6 bases). CDR1 and CDR2 (germline): SGHDN, FVKESK. The CDR3 consists of 15 residues. The germline V and J ends were trimmed by 1 base and 0 bases, with 10 bases remaining between them. The DNA for the CDR3 is TGTGCCAGCAGCCAAGTGGCAGGGGCCTCCTACGAGCAGTACTTC. Its protein product is CASSQVAGASYEQYF.

The chain uses TRBV27 and TRBJ2-3, with a tentative D call TRBD2 (5 bases). CDR1 is MNHEY and CDR2 is SMNVEV in the germline V gene (reference sequence). Trimming removed 4 bases at V and 11 bases at J, with 16 bases between. The CDR3 has 13 residues. CDR3 nucleotides: TGTGCCAGCAGTTACTCATGGGAGAAGAAGCAGTATTTT. Translating gives CASSYSWEKKQYF.

This rearrangement joins TRBV5-1 to TRBJ2-5; possibly TRBD2 for D (5 bases). This CDR3 spans 13 amino acids. V lost 1 base, J lost 2 bases, and 6 bases lay in between. Germline CDR1 is SGHRS and CDR2 is YFSETQ. The CDR3, as DNA: TGCGCCAGCAGCTTGCGGAGGCAAGAGACCCAGTACTTC. This sequence encodes CASSLRRQETQYF.

V usage is TRBV18 and J usage is TRBJ1-1; TRBD1 might be the D (5 bases). The CDR3 extends over 13 amino acids. Germline CDR1 reads KGHSH; CDR2 reads LQKENI. V gave up 3 bases and J gave up 6 bases, with 11 bases separating them. CDR3 protein: CASSPGGGSEAFF. For the CDR3, the DNA is TGTGCCAGCTCACCCGGGGGAGGGTCTGAAGCTTTCTTT.